This record looks at one TCR beta chain sequence and its context. This receptor's antigen is unknown. The sample comes from a study of cytomegalovirus exposure and HLA in healthy donors listed by TCRdb under 2017. About the investigation overall: An earlier analysis of around 600 of the donors reported about 250 Gb of sequence data and about 100 million unique TCR beta sequences from around 200 million T cells. Roughly 300 gigabases of sequencing data and roughly 90 million unique TCR sequences were included in an early release covering 550 to 650 HLA-typed donors. Of the roughly 400 genotyped donors, 75% to 85% were placed in the genetic ancestry cluster associated with self-reported Caucasian donors. The study aimed to test whether cataloging public T cell receptors could reveal signatures of past pathogen exposure. Using immunosequencing, the study profiled T cell repertoires from roughly 650 subjects and related those repertoires to cytomegalovirus serostatus. In addition to the first cohort of 666 subjects, a separate validation cohort of under 150 different subjects was used. To predict cytomegalovirus infection status, the study brought together high-throughput TCR immunosequencing, statistical association of individual TCRs with disease status, and machine learning. A later analysis re-analyzed previously published TCR beta repertoires from roughly 600 donors and added high-resolution HLA genotyping to study TCR occurrence patterns. Rather than using new phenotypic data, the later analysis identified candidate immune exposures from TCR beta sequences and from how often those sequences occurred across donors. In an earlier analysis of several hundred of the donors, high-throughput TCR beta sequencing was used to judge whether each TCR beta V gene segment behaved as functional or pseudogenic. Donor age, sex, ethnicity and CMV serostatus were collected together with the repertoire data. Genome-wide SNP genotypes for about three fifths of the 666 donors were used in a later genetic analysis, which treated that subset as a discovery cohort. All discovery cohort repertoires had been generated using a single sequencing platform. HLA typing covered class I and class II loci at four-digit resolution. The number of donors typed differed by locus, with about 629-630 for A, B, C, DRB1 and DQB1, 522 for DQA1, 600 to 610 for DPA1, and approximately 470 for DPB1. Five DR-DQ haplotypes were treated as single units for association and clustering because of strong linkage in the cohort. Among approximately 370 genotyped donors of the cohort, an average of approximately 240,000 unique TCR beta nucleotide sequences was sequenced per donor, of which 15% to 20% were non-productive. What the authors observed across the whole study: According to the authors, the approach could potentially be generalized to other disease states and immunological phenotypes. Strong co-occurrence of HLA alleles, especially DR and DQ, made assigning TCR associations to individual alleles difficult. In a later analysis, TCR association rates were found to vary across HLA loci, with the most associated TCRs seen for DRB1 alleles and the fewest for HLA-C alleles. Several of the top co-occurrence clusters appeared to be linked to parvovirus B19, influenza, CMV and Epstein-Barr virus, according to a later analysis. HLA typing was unavailable for some donors at each locus, so association tests used only the typed subset. Most TCR sequences were seen in very few donors, while some public TCRs were found in many individuals. In an earlier analysis of around 500 of the donors, most TCR beta V segments appeared in productive rearrangements about 90% or about 30% of the time, broadly matching IMGT annotations. A further reported finding was that TCR beta sequences accurately predicted the HLA-A and HLA-B alleles for most subjects in the first cohort. The classifier was reported to diagnose cytomegalovirus status with high specificity and sensitivity in both the original cohort and the validation cohort. Linkage disequilibrium might explain the correlated functional status among segregating V segments, but an unknown experimental factor could not be excluded. About 15 rarely observed V segments, including chromosome 9 orphons, were excluded from the earlier analysis of several hundred of the donors because counts were too low. Three of the identified cytomegalovirus-associated TCR beta chains were confirmed in vitro to be specific for cytomegalovirus antigens. This cohort had only TCR beta chains sequenced, and the lack of alpha or paired-chain data limited which features could be detected. In the study, roughly 160 TCR beta chains were listed as associated with cytomegalovirus. A cluster of highly shared sequence variants was judged likely to represent a technical artifact of the sequencing pipeline. Immune exposure information for the cohort was limited to CMV serostatus. According to a later genetic analysis, donors in an Asian-associated ancestry cluster had fewer N-insertions in productive TCRs than the roughly 660-donor mean. Sequencing depth was assumed to be roughly uniform across donors in the presence/absence analyses, though that assumption may not hold. A later genetic analysis associated a missense DCLRE1C variant with V-gene and J-gene trimming of TCR beta chains, and an independent cohort replicated the association. In a later analysis, most CMV-associated TCR beta chains were found to appear HLA-restricted, with HLA associations seemingly driven largely by CMV exposure. The 87-base-pair reads could not distinguish some IMGT-functional V segments, including TRBV6-2 and TRBV6-3, so those segments were excluded. A later analysis found that HLA-associated TCR beta chains were more clonally expanded and had lower generation probabilities than equally common non-associated chains. A later analysis associated approximately 17,000 TCR beta sequences with specific HLA alleles at a false discovery rate of 0.05.

V is trimmed back by 6 bases and J by 5 bases, and the junction contains 11 bases that no gene match accounts for. The CDR3 goes from the cysteine to the phenylalanine over 15 residues. Only the CDR3 portion is preserved as DNA: 45 bases, with reading frame beginning at the first base. CDR1 and CDR2 are read off the germline V gene as MDHEN and SYDVKM. Libraries were built with the immunoSEQ multiplex PCR assay. A mixture of 60 forward primers for TCR Vbeta segments and 13 reverse primers for TCR Jbeta segments was used in the multiplex PCR. The CDR3 region of rearranged TCR beta genes was amplified from genomic DNA with a multiplex PCR assay. Amplified TCR beta libraries were sequenced as 87-base-pair reads on the Illumina HiSeq System. Per the source publication's procedure: A later analysis tallied tens of millions of unique TCR beta chains across the 550 to 850 repertoires, and roughly 11 million of those chains were shared by two or more donors. Raw reads were error-corrected and collapsed into unique sequences by a nearest-neighbor algorithm in which closely related sequences were merged to remove PCR and sequencing errors. Alignment of CDR3 sequences to IMGT reference sequences was used to assign V, D and J gene segments. For a sequence to be retained, a match of at least six nucleotides to both a V gene segment and a J gene segment was required. A rearrangement counted as productive if the CDR3 had no stop codons and remained in frame with V and J, and every other rearrangement counted as non-productive. CDR3 was defined by IMGT convention, running from the second conserved V-encoded cysteine to the conserved J-encoded phenylalanine. In an earlier analysis of around 640 of the donors, sequences lacking an unambiguous match to a single V gene segment were excluded. In an earlier analysis of some 590 of the donors, V segments were called functional above 56.7% productive rearrangements and were called segregating when the between-donor standard deviation exceeded 5%. To diagnose cytomegalovirus status from the catalog of TCR beta chain sequences, a statistical classification framework was built. A later analysis assigned V and J genes by comparing TCR nucleotide sequences with IMGT/GENE-DB human TR gene sequences. In a later analysis, CDR3 sequences and most-parsimonious VDJ recombination scenarios were assigned using the TCRdist pipeline. A later analysis defined each TCR beta chain by its CDR3 amino acid sequence plus V-gene family, and excluded reads lacking a unique V-gene family. In a later analysis, 450 to 600 highly shared, low-generation-probability nucleotide sequences were removed to address suspected cross-contamination and a sequencing artifact. In a later analysis, a clonal expansion index for each public chain was calculated from normalized within-repertoire ranks of inferred template counts. In a later analysis, generation probabilities were computed with a VDJ recombination model fitted to out-of-frame rearrangements, and the resulting probabilities were checked against IGoR. A later analysis scored TCR-TCR, TCR-HLA and TCR-CMV co-occurrence with hypergeometric tests, applying a repertoire-size bias correction to TCR pairs. A later analysis estimated false discovery rates by permuting HLA or CMV assignments 20 times. In a later analysis, co-occurring TCRs were grouped using DBSCAN, and TCRdist sequence similarity was added for clustering within HLA-allele-positive subsets. Co-occurrence clustering excluded repertoires with fewer than 30,000 or more than 120,000 public chains, plus five with anomalous nucleotide sharing. TCRdb obtained this table from immuneACCESS and retained in-frame rearrangements with V and J assigned. These tables miss some clones; where compared with another copy, unresolved V genes account for less than half of the shortfall, and the remainder is unexplained. V, J and clone size derive from that table, while D and trimming were established from the DNA sequence. The sample table on file contains about 84,000 clones. The ten largest clones take up more than 0.45% of the sample.

The cohort comprised fewer than 750 healthy bone marrow donors. At the time of sampling, every cohort member was nominally healthy, though immune exposures that went unrecorded were likely present. The donor was CMV seronegative and belonged to the group of around 350 seronegative cohort members. A peripheral blood sample was provided by each donor, and peripheral blood mononuclear cells were used for TCR beta sequencing. Genomic DNA was extracted from the blood cell samples with the Qiagen DNeasy Blood Extraction Kit. This clonotype was obtained from a man aged 45-65 years in good health and CMV-seronegative. The specimen was PBMCs. The V and J segments used are TRBV28 and TRBJ2-7, with 9 bases matching TRBD2. The DNA reads as follows: TGTGCCAGCAGGACTTGGGGACTAGCCGTCAACGAGCAGTACTTC. Its translation is CASRTWGLAVNEQYF.